This is a list of T cell receptor beta chains from one sample in a study of T cell responses to AZD1222 COVID-19 vaccine. The protocol was immunoSEQ multiplex PCR, while the TCRdb copy is restricted to in-frame clones and leaves out a portion. The sample yields roughly 150,000 clones, 91% seen once. The specimen comprised peripheral blood, sampled on day 0 of AZD1222 vaccination. The receptors come from an adult in good health. Each CDR3 is given with its conserved first and last residue. The D gene is left open where the match is weak. Only part of the rows carry a size: once, few, many, or a class if the clone is expanded.

DNA | CDR3 | size | J | D | V
TGTGCCAGCAGCCGTGGACGGCCAGGGGACTATGGCTACACCTTC | CASSRGRPGDYGYTF | NA | TRBJ1-2 | NA | TRBV4-2
TGTGCCAGCAGCTCTCGGACTAATGAAAAACTGTTTTTT | CASSSRTNEKLFF | few | TRBJ1-4 | NA | TRBV7-8
TGTGCCAGCAGCCCGGGACTAGCGGGGACTTACGAGCAGTACTTC | CASSPGLAGTYEQYF | NA | TRBJ2-7 | TRBD2 | TRBV3-1/TRBV3-2
TGTGCCAGTAGGGAAACAGGGGGCCGTAGCGAGCAGTACTTC | CASRETGGRSEQYF | NA | TRBJ2-7 | TRBD1 | TRBV19
TGTGCCAGCAGTTTAAGGGGAGGGAGCAATCAGCCCCAGCATTTT | CASSLRGGSNQPQHF | NA | TRBJ1-5 | NA | TRBV27
TGTGCCAGTGGGACTAGCACTTCAGATACGCAGTATTTT | CASGTSTSDTQYF | NA | TRBJ2-3 | TRBD2 | TRBV7-2
TGTGCCAGCAGCATCCAAAGCTCTGGGGCCAACGTCCTGACTTTC | CASSIQSSGANVLTF | NA | TRBJ2-6 | NA | TRBV7-2
TGTGCCACCTCGGGACTAGCGGGTTACAATGAGCAGTTCTTC | CATSGLAGYNEQFF | NA | TRBJ2-1 | TRBD2 | TRBV19
TGTGCCAGCAGCTTAAGGGGGAAGACGGAGACCCAGTACTTC | CASSLRGKTETQYF | NA | TRBJ2-5 | NA | TRBV11-3
TGTGCCAGCAGCCCCACCGGGAGGCTCTCCTACAATGAGCAGTTCTTC | CASSPTGRLSYNEQFF | NA | TRBJ2-1 | TRBD2 | TRBV3-1/TRBV3-2
TGTGCCAGCAGCTTATGGGGGGACACTGAAGCTTTCTTT | CASSLWGDTEAFF | NA | TRBJ1-1 | NA | TRBV7-2
TGTGCCAGCACTGACAGGGGGAGTTGGGATGGCTACACCTTC | CASTDRGSWDGYTF | NA | TRBJ1-2 | TRBD1 | TRBV2
TGTGCCAGCAGCCTGTGGCGGGATGGGAGCTCCTATAATTCACCCCTCCACTTT | CASSLWRDGSSYNSPLHF | once | TRBJ1-6 | NA | TRBV7-8
TGTGCCAGTAGTACCCGAGGGGGGATGTCGCATAATTCACCCCTCCACTTT | CASSTRGGMSHNSPLHF | once | TRBJ1-6 | NA | TRBV19
TGTGCCTGGAGAACAACAGGGAGACCTTTGGAGCAGTACTTC | CAWRTTGRPLEQYF | NA | TRBJ2-7 | NA | TRBV30
TGTGCCTGGAGTCTGAAAGCATACGAGCAGTACTTC | CAWSLKAYEQYF | NA | TRBJ2-7 | NA | TRBV30
TGCGCCAGCAGCCCCGGACTAGCGGGAGGCAGAGAGACCCAGTACTTC | CASSPGLAGGRETQYF | NA | TRBJ2-5 | TRBD2 | TRBV5-1
TGTGCCAGCAGCGGGCCCGGAAACAATGAGCAGTTCTTC | CASSGPGNNEQFF | NA | TRBJ2-1 | NA | TRBV9
TGCGCCAGCAGCTTGACTGTTGGGACTCGGGGAGGGGGCTACACCTTC | CASSLTVGTRGGGYTF | NA | TRBJ1-2 | NA | TRBV5-1
TGTGCCAGCTCACCAAGTCAGGGGGCTTACGAGCAGTACTTC | CASSPSQGAYEQYF | NA | TRBJ2-7 | TRBD1 | TRBV18
TGTGCCAGCAGTGTCAATAATTGGGGGACCCCCTACGAGCAGTACTTC | CASSVNNWGTPYEQYF | NA | TRBJ2-7 | NA | TRBV6-1
TGTGCCAGCAGTCCCGCGGGGGACGGCTACGAGCAGTACTTC | CASSPAGDGYEQYF | NA | TRBJ2-7 | TRBD2 | TRBV28
TGCAGTGCTAGTTTCCTAGTTCCCCCCTACGAGCAGTACTTC | CSASFLVPPYEQYF | NA | TRBJ2-7 | NA | TRBV20-1
TGCAGCGTTGCACAGGGCGCAGATACGCAGTATTTT | CSVAQGADTQYF | NA | TRBJ2-3 | NA | TRBV29-1
TGTGCCAGCAGCTGGGACAGGGGCACAGATACGCAGTATTTT | CASSWDRGTDTQYF | NA | TRBJ2-3 | TRBD1 | TRBV2
TGTGCCAGCAGCTTAACAGGACTAGCCTTAAACGGGGAGCTGTTTTTT | CASSLTGLALNGELFF | NA | TRBJ2-2 | TRBD2 | TRBV7-3
TGTGCCAGCAGCCCCCGGGGTGGGGCCAACGTCCTGACTTTC | CASSPRGGANVLTF | NA | TRBJ2-6 | NA | TRBV11-2
TGCGCCAGCAGTCAATCGGGGAAGGGGGTAGCCAAAAACATTCAGTACTTC | CASSQSGKGVAKNIQYF | NA | TRBJ2-4 | NA | TRBV23-1
TGTGCCAGCTCACTGCTCATGGAGGGACCGGGCGAGCAGTACTTC | CASSLLMEGPGEQYF | NA | TRBJ2-7 | NA | TRBV18
TGTGCCAGCAGCCGGGAGGGCTCCTACAATGAGCAGTTCTTC | CASSREGSYNEQFF | NA | TRBJ2-1 | TRBD2 | TRBV2
TGTGCCAGCAGCACACCCCGGGACAGGGTTCGCAATTCACCCCTCCACTTT | CASSTPRDRVRNSPLHF | NA | TRBJ1-6 | TRBD1 | TRBV7-9
TGTGCCAGCATGGGAGAGGACAGGCCGAACACTGAAGCTTTCTTT | CASMGEDRPNTEAFF | once | TRBJ1-1 | TRBD1 | TRBV2
TGTGCCAGCAGCCCGACTAGCGGCTCAGTTGGAGGCACAGATACGCAGTATTTT | CASSPTSGSVGGTDTQYF | NA | TRBJ2-3 | TRBD2 | TRBV7-9
TGCGCCAGCAGCCCACTCCCCGGGGGCGAGACTTCACCCCTCCACTTT | CASSPLPGGETSPLHF | NA | TRBJ1-6 | NA | TRBV5-1
TGTGCCAGCAGCCCCCCGGGAGGGACTGGGGCCAACGTCCTGACTTTC | CASSPPGGTGANVLTF | NA | TRBJ2-6 | TRBD2 | TRBV7-3
TGTGCCAGCAGCTCGTTCCGGACAGGGGGTAACGAGCAGTACTTC | CASSSFRTGGNEQYF | NA | TRBJ2-7 | TRBD1 | TRBV11-1
TGTGCCAGCAGCTTATCGGGCGGGGAGCTGTTTTTT | CASSLSGGELFF | NA | TRBJ2-2 | NA | TRBV7-3
TGTGCCAGCAGCCAGGGAGCCTCCTACGAGCAGTACTTC | CASSQGASYEQYF | few | TRBJ2-7 | NA | TRBV6-2/TRBV6-3
TGCGCCAGCAGCTTTTTAGGGGCCGAGGGCACCGGGGAGCTGTTTTTT | CASSFLGAEGTGELFF | NA | TRBJ2-2 | NA | TRBV5-1
TGTGCCAGCAGCTTAGCCAGCATTTCTGGAAACACCATATATTTT | CASSLASISGNTIYF | NA | TRBJ1-3 | NA | TRBV7-9
TGTGCCATCAGTGACCTCCAGGGAATTAGTTATGGCTACACCTTC | CAISDLQGISYGYTF | NA | TRBJ1-2 | NA | TRBV10-3